Only a few counts were recorded for the clone carrying this TCR beta chain. The data stem from a study of cytomegalovirus exposure and HLA in healthy donors. The CDR3 has 16 amino acids. V was trimmed by 1 base and J by 7 bases, leaving 17 bases between them. Germline CDR1 reads LNHDA; CDR2 reads SQIVND (reference sequence). Use of 60 Vbeta and 13 Jbeta primers characterized the PCR. Method: immunoSEQ multiplex PCR; TCRdb's copy keeps in-frame clones and lacks some. This table holds some 76,000 clones, 72% found once. Sequenced input: PBMCs. This sequence joins TRBV19 and TRBJ1-5; D is possibly TRBD1 (6 bases). The TCR comes from a man aged 60-69 years in good health and CMV-seropositive. DNA of the CDR3: TGTGCCAGTAGTATAGGGGCAGGGGACCGGCAGCAGCCCCAGCATTTT. Translated: CASSIGAGDRQQPQHF.